This TCR beta chain was captured in a study of blood T cell repertoires in COVID-19. Study details: Some COVID-19 samples were acute and others convalescent; all came from the United States, Italy and Spain.

As originally analysed: By means of reference gene primer amplification, nucleated cell counts were estimated. The protocol was immunoSEQ multiplex PCR, while the TCRdb copy is restricted to in-frame clones and leaves out a portion. The V and J calls and clone size come from that table; D and trimming were worked out from the DNA. There are about 280,000 clones in the sample; around 87% occur only once, and approximately 2% lies in the top ten. The J segment lost 6 bases and the V segment lost 3 bases, leaving 15 bases of the junction unmatched. Germline CDR1 LNHDA, CDR2 SQIVND (reference sequence). The CDR3 totals 19 residues.

This sequence was found in a woman in her twenties or thirties who had recovered from COVID-19. Material: peripheral blood. J is TRBJ1-5 and V is TRBV19; 12 bases line up with TRBD1. CDR3 nucleotide sequence: TGTGCCAGTAGTATGGGCCGGGACAGGGGGCTTTTCAGGGTTCAGCCCCAGCATTTT. This codes for CASSMGRDRGLFRVQPQHF. The full variable domain, rest sourced from reference TRBV19 and TRBJ1-5, is DGGITQSPKYLFRKEGQNVTLSCEQNLNHDAMYWYRQDPGQGLRLIYYSQIVNDFQKGDIAEGYSVSREKKESFPLTVTSAQKNPTAFYLCASSMGRDRGLFRVQPQHFGDGTRLSIL.